Detailed here is one T cell receptor (beta chain). The antigen is unknown. From germline, CDR1 is LGHNA and CDR2 YSLEER. V lost 4 bases, J lost 2 bases, and 12 bases stayed unmatched. The CDR3 loop spans 17 amino acids. The data derive from a study of T cells after yellow fever vaccination. Synthesis of TCR cDNA relied on 5'RACE template switching, which attached a universal primer site and UMIs. MiXCR, run by TCRdb on the 5' RACE reads, gives a single entry per CDR3 protein. The sample has 250,000 or so distinct CDR3 sequences; 3.6% are singletons. Study-level results: Abundant clonotypes (contaminants from the bulk population) could be present in FACS-sorted repertoires.

The sequence was collected from a man between 18 and 29 years old who received the YFV17D yellow fever vaccine. V and J are TRBV4-3 and TRBJ1-2; 8 bases fit TRBD1. The sequencing here drew on PBMCs, taken 15 days after the yellow fever booster vaccination. In nucleotides, the CDR3 is TGCGCCAGCAGCCCCCGACGGTTCAGGGGGCCGAACTATGGCTACACCTTC. Its protein is CASSPRRFRGPNYGYTF.